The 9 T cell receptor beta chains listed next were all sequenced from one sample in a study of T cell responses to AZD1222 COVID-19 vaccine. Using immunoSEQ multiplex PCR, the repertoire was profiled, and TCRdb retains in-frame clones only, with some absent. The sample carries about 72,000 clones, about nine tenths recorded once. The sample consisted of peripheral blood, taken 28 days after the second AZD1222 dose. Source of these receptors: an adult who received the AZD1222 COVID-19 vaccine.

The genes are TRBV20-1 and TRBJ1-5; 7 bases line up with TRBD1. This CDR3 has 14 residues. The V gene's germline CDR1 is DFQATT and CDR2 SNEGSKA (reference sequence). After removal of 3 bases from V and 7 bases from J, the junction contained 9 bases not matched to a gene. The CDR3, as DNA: TGCAGTGCTAGTAGGGGGGACAGTTCCCAGCCCCAGCATTTT. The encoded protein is CSASRGDSSQPQHF.

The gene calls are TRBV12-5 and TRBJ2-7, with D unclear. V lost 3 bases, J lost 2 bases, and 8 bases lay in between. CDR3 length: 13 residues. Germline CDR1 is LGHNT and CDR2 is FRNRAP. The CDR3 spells CASGFSRTYEQYF. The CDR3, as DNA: TGTGCTAGTGGTTTTTCTAGGACCTACGAGCAGTACTTC.

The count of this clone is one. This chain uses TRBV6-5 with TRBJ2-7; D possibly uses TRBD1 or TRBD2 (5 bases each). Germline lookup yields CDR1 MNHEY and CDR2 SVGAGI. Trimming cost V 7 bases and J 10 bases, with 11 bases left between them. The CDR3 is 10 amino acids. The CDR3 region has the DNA TGTGCCAGCAATCGGGACGTCCAGTACTTC. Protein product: CASNRDVQYF.

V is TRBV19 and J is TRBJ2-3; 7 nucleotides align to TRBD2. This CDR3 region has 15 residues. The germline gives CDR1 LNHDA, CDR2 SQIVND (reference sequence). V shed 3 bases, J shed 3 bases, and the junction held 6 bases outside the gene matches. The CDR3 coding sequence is TGTGCCAGTAGTATTAAGGCGGGAGAGACAGATACGCAGTATTTT. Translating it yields CASSIKAGETDTQYF.

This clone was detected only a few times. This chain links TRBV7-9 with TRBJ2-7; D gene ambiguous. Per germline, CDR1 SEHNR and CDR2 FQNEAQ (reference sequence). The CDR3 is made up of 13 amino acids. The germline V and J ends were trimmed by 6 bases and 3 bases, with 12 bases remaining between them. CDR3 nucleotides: TGTGCCAGCAGTCCCAGAACGGGCTACGAGCAGTACTTC. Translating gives CASSPRTGYEQYF. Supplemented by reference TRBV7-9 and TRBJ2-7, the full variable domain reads DTGVSQNPRHKITKRGQNVTFRCDPISEHNRLYWYRQTLGQGPEFLTYFQNEAQLEKSRLLSDRFSAERPKGSFSTLEIQRTEQGDSAMYLCASSPRTGYEQYFGPGTRLTVT.

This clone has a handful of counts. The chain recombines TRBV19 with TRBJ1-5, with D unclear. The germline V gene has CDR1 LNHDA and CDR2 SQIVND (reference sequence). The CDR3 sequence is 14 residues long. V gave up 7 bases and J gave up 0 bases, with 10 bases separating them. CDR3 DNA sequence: TGTGCCAGTACTAAAGATTATAGCAATCAGCCCCAGCATTTT. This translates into CASTKDYSNQPQHF.

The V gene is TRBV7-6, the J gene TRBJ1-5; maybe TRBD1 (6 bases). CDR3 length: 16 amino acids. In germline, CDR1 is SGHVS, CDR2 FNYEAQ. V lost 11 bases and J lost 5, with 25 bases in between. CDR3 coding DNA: TGTGCCCGCTACAGGGTTACGGGAACAATGGATCAGCCCCAGCATTTT. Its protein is CARYRVTGTMDQPQHF.

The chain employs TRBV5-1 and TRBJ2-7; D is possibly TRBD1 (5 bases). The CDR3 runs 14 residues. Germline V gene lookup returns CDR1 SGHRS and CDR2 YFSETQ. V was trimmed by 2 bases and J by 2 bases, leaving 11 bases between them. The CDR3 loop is CASSFLGDPYEQYF. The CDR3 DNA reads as TGCGCCAGCAGCTTCTTAGGGGATCCCTACGAGCAGTACTTC.

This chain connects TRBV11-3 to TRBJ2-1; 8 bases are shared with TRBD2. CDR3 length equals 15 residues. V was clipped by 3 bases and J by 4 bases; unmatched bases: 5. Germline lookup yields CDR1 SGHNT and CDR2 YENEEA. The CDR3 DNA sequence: TGTGCCAGCAGCTTTCGGCGGGGGGCGTACAATGAGCAGTTCTTC. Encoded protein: CASSFRRGAYNEQFF.